This T cell receptor beta chain is from a study of blood T cell repertoires in COVID-19. Study-wide background: Spain, Italy and the United States supplied samples that represented acute and convalescent COVID-19. Nucleic acid was either cDNA or gDNA, and it came from T cells, B-cell-depleted T cells, or PBMCs.

Original methodology: Cell counts per sample came from amplifying reference gene primers. TCRdb keeps only in-frame clones here, not all; method: immunoSEQ multiplex PCR. V, J and clone size are those of that table, while D and trimming were read from the DNA. This table holds tens of thousands of clones, about 91% found once. The CDR3 consists of 12 residues. The ends lost 6 bases at V and 6 bases at J; junction bases unmatched: 5. Germline V gene data show CDR1 as MNHEY and CDR2 as SVGAGI. The chain links TRBV6-5 to TRBJ2-7; 7 nucleotides line up with TRBD1. The sample comprised peripheral blood. This TCR was recovered from a woman aged 55-70 years with active COVID-19. The CDR3 DNA is TGTGCCAGCAGCAGGACAGGCGTCGAGCAGTACTTC. Amino acids: CASSRTGVEQYF.